These T cell receptor beta chains were read from a single sample in a study of blood T cell repertoires in COVID-19. Libraries were prepared by immunoSEQ multiplex PCR; TCRdb keeps only in-frame clonotypes and omits some of them. This table has 310,000 or so clones, 70% to 90% appearing once. Sample: peripheral blood. All receptors derive from a woman between 25 and 40 years old who had recovered from COVID-19. Each CDR3 is given with its conserved first and last residue. Clone size is shown for a subset of rows, as once, few, many or a class of expanded clone.

CDR3 protein	clone size	V gene
CASSFDRGDQPQHF	-	TRBV28
CASSEGQSYNEQFF	few	TRBV10-1
CASRGTGEKIDGYTF	-	TRBV5-1
CASTSGGPGQPQHF	once	TRBV2
CASSDPGQGSGEQYF	-	TRBV25-1
CASSFDPGADTQYF	-	TRBV5-4
CASSEQADTEAFF	-	TRBV6-4
CASSAPGTGGVYGYTF	-	TRBV7-2
CASSIGLQETQYF	-	TRBV19
CASSYRDSNYEQYF	-	TRBV5-1
CASSFGGTYEQYF	-	TRBV5-1
CASSPTGTLAWGYTF	-	TRBV3-1/TRBV3-2
CASSISTGDPYEQYF	few	TRBV19
CASSLVRAEKKFPNYGYTF	few	TRBV11-2
CASSHRTPNYGYTF	-	TRBV4-3
CASRFSGGYEQFF	-	TRBV5-1
CASSGYGQGLGNTIYF	-	TRBV6-1
CAISGGIDAAGELFF	-	TRBV10-3
CASSLAGNQPQHF	-	TRBV27
CASSSTGSSDTQYF	-	TRBV7-7
CASSFPGLAVNPGEQYF	-	TRBV7-3
CASSWRLAGGGDTQYF	-	TRBV19
CATSDRVTDTQYF	-	TRBV24-1
CASSDRDRGMGAFF	-	TRBV3-1/TRBV3-2
CASRILGGDEQYF	-	TRBV2
CASRDRKTGELFF	-	TRBV3-1/TRBV3-2
CASSQGYSGNTIYF	-	TRBV19
CASSSSTSNYGYTF	-	TRBV7-2
CASSLDRVETEAFF	many	TRBV27
CASSIEGHPYNEQFF	-	TRBV19
CASKFTTGNGYTF	-	TRBV5-4
CASSQDRDQPQHF	once	TRBV4-1
CASSLPGELGEQYF	-	TRBV28
CASSSGRTSGSPGEQFF	-	TRBV5-1
CASSIASGRANEQFF	-	TRBV19
CASSPDRVSGNTIYF	few	TRBV3-1/TRBV3-2
CASGSGTEETQYF	-	TRBV12-5
CASSPPSGGAGYTF	-	TRBV28
CASMLQDNEQFF	once	TRBV12-3/TRBV12-4
CASSSLTGAYEQYF	-	TRBV11-1
CASSEAGSAAKNIQYF	-	TRBV2
CATSGFWGEDTGELFF	-	TRBV15
CASSRIPGQGESGNTIYF	-	TRBV5-4
CASSRTTLNTGELFF	-	TRBV3-1/TRBV3-2
CASSLAGTGGNYGYTF	few	TRBV7-9
CASSHGTWRSLSTGELFF	-	TRBV28
CASSITGAGELFF	-	TRBV19